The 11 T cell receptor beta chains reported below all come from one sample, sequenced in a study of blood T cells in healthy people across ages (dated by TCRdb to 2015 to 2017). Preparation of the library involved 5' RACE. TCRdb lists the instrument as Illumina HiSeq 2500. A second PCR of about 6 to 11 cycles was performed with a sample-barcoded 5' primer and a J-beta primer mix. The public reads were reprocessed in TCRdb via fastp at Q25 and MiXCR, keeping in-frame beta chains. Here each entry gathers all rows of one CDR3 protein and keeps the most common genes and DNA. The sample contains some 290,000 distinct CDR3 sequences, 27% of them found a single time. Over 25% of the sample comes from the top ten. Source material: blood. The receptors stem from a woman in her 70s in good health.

CDR3 region: CASNPAEETQYF. The CDR3 DNA follows: TGTGCCAGCAACCCAGCTGAAGAGACCCAGTACTTC. This chain connects TRBV2 to TRBJ2-5; no reliable D call. Trimming removed 7 bases from V and 3 bases from J, with 9 bases in between. This CDR3 has 12 residues. Looked up from germline, CDR1 is SNHLY and CDR2 is FYNNEI.

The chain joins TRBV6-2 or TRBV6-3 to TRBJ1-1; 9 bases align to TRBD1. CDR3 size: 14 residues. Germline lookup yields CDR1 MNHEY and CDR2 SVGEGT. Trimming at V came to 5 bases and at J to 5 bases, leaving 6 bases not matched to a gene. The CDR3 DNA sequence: TGTGCCAGCAGTAACAGGGGGCAGGAAACTGAAGCTTTCTTT. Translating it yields CASSNRGQETEAFF.

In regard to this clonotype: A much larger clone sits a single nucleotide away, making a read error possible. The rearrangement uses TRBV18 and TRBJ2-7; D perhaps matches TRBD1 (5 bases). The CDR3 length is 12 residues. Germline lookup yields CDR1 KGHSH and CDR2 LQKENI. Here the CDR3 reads CSSHDRSYEQYF. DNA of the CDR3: TGTTCCAGCCATGACAGATCCTACGAGCAGTACTTC. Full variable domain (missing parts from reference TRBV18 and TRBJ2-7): NAGVMQNPRHLVRRRGQEARLRCSPMKGHSHVYWYRQLPEEGLKFMVYLQKENIIDESGMPKERFSAEFPKEGPSILRIQQVVRGDSAAYFCSSHDRSYEQYFGPGTRLTVT.

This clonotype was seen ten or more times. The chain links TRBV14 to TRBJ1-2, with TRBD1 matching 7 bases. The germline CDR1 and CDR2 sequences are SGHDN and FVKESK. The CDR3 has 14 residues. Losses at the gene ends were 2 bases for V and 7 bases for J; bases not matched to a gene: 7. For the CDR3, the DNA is TGTGCCAGCAGCCAATTTGCAGGGGGTATTGGCTACACCTTC. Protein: CASSQFAGGIGYTF.

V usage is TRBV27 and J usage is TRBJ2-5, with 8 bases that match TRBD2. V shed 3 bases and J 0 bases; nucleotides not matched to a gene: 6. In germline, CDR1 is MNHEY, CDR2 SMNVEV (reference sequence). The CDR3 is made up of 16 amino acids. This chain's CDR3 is CASSLRGRMYQETQYF. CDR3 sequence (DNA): TGTGCCAGCAGTTTGCGCGGGAGGATGTACCAAGAGACCCAGTACTTC.

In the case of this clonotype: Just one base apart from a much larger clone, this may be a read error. CDR3 in DNA: TGTGCCAGCAGCTTAGTAGCGGGAGAAGATACGCAGTATTTT. This sequence encodes CASSLVAGEDTQYF. The chain couples TRBV7-2 to TRBJ2-3, with 9 bases identical to TRBD2. The CDR3 loop spans 14 amino acids. V lost 1 base, J lost 5 bases, and 1 base stayed unmatched. Germline loops: CDR1 SGHTA, CDR2 FQGNSA.

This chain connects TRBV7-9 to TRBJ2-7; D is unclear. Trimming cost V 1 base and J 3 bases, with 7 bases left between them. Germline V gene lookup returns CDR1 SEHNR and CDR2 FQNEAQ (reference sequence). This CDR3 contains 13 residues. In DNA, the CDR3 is TGTGCCAGCAGCTTAGGCCGGCACTACGAGCAGTACTTC. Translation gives CASSLGRHYEQYF. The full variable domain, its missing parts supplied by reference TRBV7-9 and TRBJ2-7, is DTGVSQNPRHKITKRGQNVTFRCDPISEHNRLYWYRQTLGQGPEFLTYFQNEAQLEKSRLLSDRFSAERPKGSFSTLEIQRTEQGDSAMYLCASSLGRHYEQYFGPGTRLTVT.

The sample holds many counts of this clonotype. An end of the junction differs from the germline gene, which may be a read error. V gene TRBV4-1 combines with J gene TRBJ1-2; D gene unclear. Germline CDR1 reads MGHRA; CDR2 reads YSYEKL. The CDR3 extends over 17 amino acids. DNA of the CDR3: TGCGCCAGCAGCCCTAGCCTCAACACGGAGCCTAAATATGGCTACACCTTC. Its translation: CASSPSLNTEPKYGYTF.

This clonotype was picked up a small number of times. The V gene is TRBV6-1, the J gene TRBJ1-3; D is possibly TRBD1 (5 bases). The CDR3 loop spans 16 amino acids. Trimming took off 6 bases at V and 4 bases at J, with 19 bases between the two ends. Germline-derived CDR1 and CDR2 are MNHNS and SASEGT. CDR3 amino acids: CASRDLLGWDGNTIYF. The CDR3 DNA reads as TGTGCCAGCAGAGACCTACTCGGGTGGGACGGAAACACCATATATTTT.

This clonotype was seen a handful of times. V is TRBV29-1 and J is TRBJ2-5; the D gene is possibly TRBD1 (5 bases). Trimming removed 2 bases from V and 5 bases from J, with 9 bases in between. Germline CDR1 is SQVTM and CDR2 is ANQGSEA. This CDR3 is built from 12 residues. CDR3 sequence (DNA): TGCAGCGTTGAAAGGGGCACGGAGACCCAGTACTTC. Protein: CSVERGTETQYF.

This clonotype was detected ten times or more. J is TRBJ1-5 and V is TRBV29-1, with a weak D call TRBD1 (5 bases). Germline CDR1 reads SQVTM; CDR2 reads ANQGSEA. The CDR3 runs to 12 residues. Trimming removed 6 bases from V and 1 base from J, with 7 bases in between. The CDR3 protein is CSVKGSNQPQHF. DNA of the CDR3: TGCAGCGTCAAGGGGAGCAATCAGCCCCAGCATTTT.